The 22 T cell receptor beta chains below were found in one sample sequenced in a study of cytomegalovirus exposure and HLA in healthy donors. 60 Vbeta and 13 Jbeta primers were used in PCR. Profiling relied on immunoSEQ multiplex PCR, and the TCRdb table lists in-frame clones only, not all of them. The data show tens of thousands of clones, around 72% seen once. Sequenced: PBMCs. The receptor set was obtained from a woman between 40 and 55 years old in good health and CMV-seropositive.

The chain has TRBV9 and TRBJ2-5; D might be TRBD1 (5 bases). The V gene lost 3 bases and the J gene lost 2 bases, with 14 bases spanning the gap. CDR1 is SGDLS and CDR2 is YYNGEE in the germline V gene. The CDR3 has 15 residues. The CDR3 bases are TGTGCCAGCAGCGCTACCTCCCGACAGCAAGAGACCCAGTACTTC. Translated: CASSATSRQQETQYF.

The gene calls are TRBV5-1 and TRBJ1-1; D gene ambiguous. CDR1 and CDR2 from the germline V gene are SGHRS and YFSETQ. With 4 bases removed from V and 1 base from J, the gap between germline ends came to 11 bases. The CDR3 length is 14 residues. CDR3 bases: TGCGCCAGCAGCCCAGGTCCGAGGAACACTGAAGCTTTCTTT. Translation gives CASSPGPRNTEAFF.

The V gene is TRBV27, the J gene TRBJ2-7; 10 bases line up with TRBD2. Per the germline V gene, CDR1 is MNHEY and CDR2 is SMNVEV (reference sequence). The CDR3 has 15 residues. V dropped 4 bases and J dropped 5; count of bases not matched to a gene: 8. CDR3 residues: CASSSPSGGVDEQYF. The CDR3 DNA reads as TGTGCCAGCAGTTCCCCTAGCGGGGGAGTCGACGAGCAGTACTTC.

This CDR3 is CASSPSGGSPVRQYF. For the CDR3, the DNA is TGTGCCAGCAGCCCCTCGGGGGGATCTCCGGTCAGGCAGTACTTC. The chain combines TRBV2 with TRBJ2-5, with 7 nucleotides matching TRBD2. The CDR3 totals 15 residues. Germline lookup yields CDR1 SNHLY and CDR2 FYNNEI. The V gene end was trimmed by 6 bases and the J gene end by 11 bases; junction bases not matched to a gene: 18.

The V gene is TRBV7-3, the J gene TRBJ1-1; 7 bases agree with TRBD1. Germline lookup yields CDR1 SGHTA and CDR2 FQGTGA. The CDR3 has 13 residues. V shed 3 bases, J shed 4 bases, and the junction held 2 bases outside the gene matches. The CDR3 loop is CASSLTGITEAFF. The CDR3 DNA reads as TGTGCCAGCAGCTTGACAGGGATCACTGAAGCTTTCTTT.

This clone was observed a few times. The chain combines TRBV10-3 with TRBJ1-5; D is unresolved. CDR3 size: 15 residues. The germline V gene encodes CDR1 ENHRY and CDR2 SYGVKD. Between the trimmed V and J ends, which lost 0 bases and 0 bases, there was a span of 6 bases. The CDR3 protein is CAISESSDSNQPQHF. The CDR3 nucleotides read TGTGCCATCAGTGAGTCGAGCGATAGCAATCAGCCCCAGCATTTT.

V is TRBV5-1 and J is TRBJ1-2; no firm D call. CDR1 is SGHRS and CDR2 is YFSETQ in the germline V gene. Between the trimmed V and J ends, which lost 2 bases and 2 bases, there was a span of 7 bases. The CDR3 spans 13 residues. CDR3 region: CASSFGQNYGYTF. The CDR3 region has the DNA TGCGCCAGCAGCTTTGGGCAGAACTATGGCTACACCTTC.

This sequence joins TRBV6-4 and TRBJ2-1; D is unclear. V was shortened by 3 bases and J by 6 bases, with 9 bases between the two germline ends. This CDR3 is 13 amino acids long. Germline-derived CDR1 and CDR2 are MRHNA and SNTAGT. In DNA, the CDR3 is TGTGCCAGCAGTGAATCTAGTTTCAATGAGCAGTTCTTC. Its translation: CASSESSFNEQFF.

This clone turned up a few times. The J gene is TRBJ2-5, the V gene TRBV7-8, with 8 bases aligning to TRBD1. After removal of 5 bases from V and 3 bases from J, the junction contained 5 bases not matched to a gene. CDR3 length equals 14 residues. Germline V gene sequence: CDR1 SGHVS, CDR2 FQNEAQ. CDR3 residues: CASSPMDREETQYF. The CDR3 DNA reads TGTGCCAGCAGCCCCATGGACAGGGAAGAGACCCAGTACTTC.

This clone occurred a few times. This sequence joins TRBV5-1 and TRBJ1-2, with D tentatively TRBD1 (6 bases). Trimming removed 2 bases at V and 8 bases at J, with 19 bases between. CDR3 length: 15 residues. Germline values: CDR1 SGHRS, CDR2 YFSETQ. DNA of the CDR3: TGCGCCAGCAGCTTTACCGCAGATAACAGGGTCGGCTACACCTTC. Its translation: CASSFTADNRVGYTF. The complete variable domain, with remaining parts taken from reference TRBV5-1 and TRBJ1-2, reads KAGVTQTPRYLIKTRGQQVTLSCSPISGHRSVSWYQQTPGQGLQFLFEYFSETQRNKGNFPGRFSGRQFSNSRSEMNVSTLELGDSALYLCASSFTADNRVGYTFGSGTRLTVV.

V is TRBV12-5 and J is TRBJ1-5; no clear D gene. Germline V gives CDR1 LGHNT, CDR2 FRNRAP. CDR3 length equals 17 residues. V lost 5 bases to trimming and J lost 2 bases, with 19 bases between them. DNA of the CDR3: TGTGCTAGTGGTCTCGCCCGGGAGGGATTTGGCAATCAGCCCCAGCATTTT. Translation gives CASGLAREGFGNQPQHF.

This rearrangement joins TRBV7-9 to TRBJ1-2, with TRBD1 matching over 9 bases. Germline-derived CDR1 and CDR2 are SEHNR and FQNEAQ (reference sequence). J gave up 10 bases and V 4 bases, and 10 bases lay outside the gene matches. This CDR3 region has 14 residues. DNA for the CDR3: TGTGCCAGCAGCTCACCCGGGACAGGGCTTGACTACACCTTC. Translating gives CASSSPGTGLDYTF. The whole variable domain, filled in from reference TRBV7-9 and TRBJ1-2, reads DTGVSQNPRHKITKRGQNVTFRCDPISEHNRLYWYRQTLGQGPEFLTYFQNEAQLEKSRLLSDRFSAERPKGSFSTLEIQRTEQGDSAMYLCASSSPGTGLDYTFGSGTRLTVV.

The V and J genes are TRBV10-1 and TRBJ2-3; D gene ambiguous. This CDR3 has 18 amino acids. Trimming pared 0 bases from V and 2 bases from J, leaving 18 bases between. Germline CDR1 and CDR2: WNHNN and SYGVQD (reference sequence). This CDR3 reads CASSESGSPLNPTDTQYF. The CDR3, as DNA: TGCGCCAGCAGTGAGTCGGGTAGCCCGCTTAACCCCACAGATACGCAGTATTTT.

J is TRBJ2-7 and V is TRBV5-1; TRBD1 matches at 7 bases. Losses at the gene ends were 4 bases for V and 0 bases for J; bases not matched to a gene: 4. The CDR3 is made up of 14 amino acids. Germline V CDR1 and CDR2: SGHRS, YFSETQ. CDR3 residues: CASSQNRGSYEQYF. CDR3 sequence (DNA): TGCGCCAGCAGCCAAAACAGGGGCTCCTACGAGCAGTACTTC. The variable domain in full, completed from reference TRBV5-1 and TRBJ2-7, reads KAGVTQTPRYLIKTRGQQVTLSCSPISGHRSVSWYQQTPGQGLQFLFEYFSETQRNKGNFPGRFSGRQFSNSRSEMNVSTLELGDSALYLCASSQNRGSYEQYFGPGTRLTVT.

The V and J genes are TRBV18 and TRBJ1-1, with 9 bases lining up with TRBD1. Germline V gives CDR1 KGHSH, CDR2 LQKENI. V dropped 5 bases and J dropped 4; count of bases not matched to a gene: 11. The CDR3 has 16 residues. The CDR3 reads CASSKQGATVSTEAFF. The CDR3 region has the DNA TGTGCCAGCTCAAAACAGGGGGCGACGGTTAGCACTGAAGCTTTCTTT.

DNA of the CDR3: TGTGCCAGCAGCGCCCGACAGTACTCTGGGGCCAACGTCCTGACTTTC. It translates to CASSARQYSGANVLTF. V and J are TRBV9 and TRBJ2-6, with D tentatively TRBD1 (5 bases). Germline loops: CDR1 SGDLS, CDR2 YYNGEE. The CDR3 consists of 16 residues. V lost 3 bases to trimming and J lost 0 bases, with 10 bases between them.

The chain recombines TRBV11-3 with TRBJ1-1; D may be TRBD1 (5 bases). Looked up from germline, CDR1 is SGHNT and CDR2 is YENEEA. This CDR3 spans 12 amino acids. Trimming removed 0 bases from V and 11 bases from J, with 10 bases in between. The CDR3 DNA is TGTGCCAGCAGCTTAGAGGCAGGGATGGCTTTCTTT. Translating gives CASSLEAGMAFF.

V gene TRBV19 combines with J gene TRBJ1-4, with TRBD1 as a possible D gene (6 bases). Trimming took 5 bases from V and 1 from J, leaving 8 bases between them. CDR3 length equals 14 residues. Germline CDR1 LNHDA, CDR2 SQIVND (reference sequence). The CDR3 sequence is CASSWDKTNEKLFF. Here the CDR3 DNA reads TGTGCCAGTAGTTGGGACAAAACTAATGAAAAACTGTTTTTT.

This rearrangement joins TRBV11-2 to TRBJ1-4, with D maybe TRBD1 (6 bases). V gave up 4 bases and J gave up 2 bases, with 14 bases separating them. From germline, CDR1 is SGHAT and CDR2 FQNNGV. The CDR3 runs 16 residues. The CDR3 spells CASSSSWGGTNEKLFF. The CDR3 nucleotides are TGTGCCAGCAGCTCTAGTTGGGGGGGCACTAATGAAAAACTGTTTTTT.

The chain employs TRBV5-1 and TRBJ2-7; 8 bases match TRBD2. From germline, CDR1 is SGHRS and CDR2 YFSETQ. Trimming cost V 4 bases and J 4 bases; bases outside gene matches: 13. This CDR3 spans 16 amino acids. CDR3 sequence reads: CASSPLPRGALYEQYF. CDR3 nucleotides: TGCGCCAGCAGCCCTTTGCCGCGGGGGGCCCTTTACGAGCAGTACTTC.

This chain uses TRBV6-4 with TRBJ1-6; TRBD1 agrees at 8 bases. Per germline, CDR1 MRHNA and CDR2 SNTAGT. V shed 4 bases and J 14 bases; nucleotides not matched to a gene: 16. The CDR3 spans 16 residues. The CDR3 reads CASSAQATAGTGALHF. The CDR3 DNA reads TGTGCCAGCAGTGCCCAGGCTACTGCAGGGACAGGAGCCCTCCACTTT.

The chain couples TRBV2 to TRBJ2-7; the match to TRBD1 covers 9 bases. The V and J ends lost 6 bases and 1 base, in that order; junction bases with no gene match: 7. CDR1 is SNHLY and CDR2 is FYNNEI in the germline V gene. The CDR3 sequence is 15 residues long. The CDR3 sequence: CASSQGQGRSYEQYF. Written as DNA, the CDR3 is TGTGCCAGCAGCCAAGGACAGGGGAGATCCTACGAGCAGTACTTC.